These 10 T cell receptor beta chains were all obtained from the same sample, sequenced in a study of cytomegalovirus exposure and HLA in healthy donors. Vbeta (60) and Jbeta (13) primers were used in the PCR. Sequencing was performed with immunoSEQ multiplex PCR; in TCRdb, only in-frame clones are kept and a portion is missing. The sample has about 210,000 clones, around four fifths seen once. Sequencing was performed on PBMCs. The receptors derive from a woman aged 45 to 65 in good health and CMV-seropositive.

J is TRBJ2-3 and V is TRBV4-1, with D uncertain. V lost 4 bases to trimming and J lost 0 bases, with 11 bases between them. CDR1 and CDR2 from the germline V gene are MGHRA and YSYEKL. This CDR3 is 15 amino acids long. CDR3 DNA: TGCGCCAGCAGCCCAAGGTCGACTAGCACAGATACGCAGTATTTT. Protein: CASSPRSTSTDTQYF.

As to this clone: The same CDR3 arises from other DNA sequences in this sample as well. V is TRBV5-6 and J is TRBJ1-5, with unresolved D. Looked up from germline, CDR1 is SGHDT and CDR2 is YYEEEE. The V end lost 5 bases, the J end lost 10 bases, and 25 bases lay between the germline ends. The CDR3 length is 16 residues. The CDR3 DNA reads as TGTGCCAGCAGTTCCGACCACGGAGGTACAATCAGCCCCCAGCATTTT. Amino acids: CASSSDHGGTISPQHF.

This chain connects TRBV6-1 to TRBJ2-3, with 10 bases aligning to TRBD2. After removal of 11 bases from V and 1 base from J, the junction contained 6 bases not matched to a gene. The germline V gene encodes CDR1 MNHNS and CDR2 SASEGT. The CDR3 spans 14 residues. CDR3 amino acids: CAGVAGGRTDTQYF. CDR3 sequence (DNA): TGTGCCGGAGTAGCGGGGGGACGCACAGATACGCAGTATTTT.

This chain links TRBV19 with TRBJ2-7, with TRBD2 identical over 13 bases. Trimming cost V 1 base and J 1 base; bases outside gene matches: 1. The CDR3 runs to 16 residues. Germline lookup yields CDR1 LNHDA and CDR2 SQIVND (reference sequence). The CDR3 DNA is TGTGCCAGTAGTATAGGACTAGCGGGGGGATCCTACGAGCAGTACTTC. Protein: CASSIGLAGGSYEQYF.

The rearrangement links TRBV7-2 to TRBJ1-4, with D unclear. The CDR3 contains 12 residues. Germline V gene lookup returns CDR1 SGHTA and CDR2 FQGNSA. V lost 5 bases and J lost 8, with 9 bases in between. CDR3 amino acids: CASSQIGEKLFF. Here the CDR3 DNA reads TGTGCCAGCAGCCAAATCGGGGAAAAACTGTTTTTT.

The chain combines TRBV4-1 with TRBJ2-1, with 8 bases identical to TRBD1. V shed 1 base and J 4 bases; nucleotides not matched to a gene: 3. The CDR3 is 15 residues long. Germline loops: CDR1 MGHRA, CDR2 YSYEKL. The CDR3 region has the DNA TGCGCCAGCAGCCAAGGACAGGGGTTTTACAATGAGCAGTTCTTC. Amino acids: CASSQGQGFYNEQFF.

The chain has TRBV6-5 and TRBJ1-6; D is ambiguous. The ends were cut back, 6 bases at V and 8 bases at J, with 14 bases in the middle. There are 14 residues in the CDR3. Germline lookup yields CDR1 MNHEY and CDR2 SVGAGI. The CDR3 is CASSINFGDSPLHF. In nucleotides, the CDR3 is TGTGCCAGCAGCATAAATTTCGGTGATTCACCCCTCCACTTT.

The chain employs TRBV19 and TRBJ2-3; 9 nucleotides line up with TRBD1. Germline V CDR1 and CDR2: LNHDA, SQIVND (reference sequence). The J segment lost 9 bases and the V segment lost 4 bases, leaving 5 bases of the junction unmatched. The CDR3 sequence is 13 residues long. Here the CDR3 DNA reads TGTGCCAGTAGTACGACAGACAGGGGGACGCAGTATTTT. Residues: CASSTTDRGTQYF.

The J gene is TRBJ1-5, the V gene TRBV16; tentatively, D is TRBD1 (5 bases). V dropped 4 bases and J dropped 4 bases, with 17 bases sitting between them. The CDR3 has 16 amino acids. Germline CDR1 KGHSY, CDR2 FQNENV. Written as DNA, the CDR3 is TGTGCCAGCAGCCTCACAGGTCCGGTCGGGAATCAGCCCCAGCATTTT. It is translated as CASSLTGPVGNQPQHF.

This chain uses TRBV27 with TRBJ2-2; the match to TRBD2 covers 7 bases. There are 15 residues in the CDR3. V gave up 3 bases and J gave up 7 bases; unmatched junction bases: 8. Germline V CDR1 and CDR2: MNHEY, SMNVEV (reference sequence). CDR3 sequence: CASSLWSGALGELFF. As DNA, the CDR3 is TGTGCCAGCAGTTTGTGGAGCGGGGCTCTCGGGGAGCTGTTTTTT.